This entry lists 13 T cell receptor beta chains sequenced from one sample in a study of lymphopenia after photon versus proton radiotherapy. Libraries were prepared by immunoSEQ multiplex PCR; TCRdb keeps only in-frame clonotypes and omits some of them. In the table there are some 55,000 clones, around 88% of which are singletons. The sequencing used peripheral blood, collected from a patient treated with photon-based radiotherapy. The receptors come from a man in his fifties with gastric cancer.

The CDR3: CASSQGISGRAKETQYF. The DNA for the CDR3 is TGTGCCAGCAGCCAAGGAATTAGCGGGAGGGCCAAAGAGACCCAGTACTTC. The rearrangement joins TRBV5-6 to TRBJ2-5; 11 bases line up with TRBD2. Unmatched junction bases numbered 11, after V lost 4 bases and J lost 3 bases. From germline, CDR1 is SGHDT and CDR2 YYEEEE. The CDR3 is 17 residues long.

The rearrangement uses TRBV6-5 and TRBJ1-1; D uncertain. This CDR3 spans 13 amino acids. CDR1 and CDR2 from the germline V gene are MNHEY and SVGAGI. With 2 bases removed from V and 1 base from J, the gap between germline ends came to 5 bases. DNA for the CDR3: TGTGCCAGCAGTTACCCCCCGAACACTGAAGCTTTCTTT. Translating gives CASSYPPNTEAFF.

The rearrangement links TRBV5-6 to TRBJ2-1, with D possibly TRBD1 on 5 matching bases. Germline loops: CDR1 SGHDT, CDR2 YYEEEE. Trimming removed 0 bases from V and 2 bases from J, with 12 bases in between. This CDR3 contains 16 residues. The CDR3 DNA reads TGTGCCAGCAGCTTGGGGCTAGGGGTCACCTACAATGAGCAGTTCTTC. Translating gives CASSLGLGVTYNEQFF. Using reference TRBV5-6 and TRBJ2-1 for the parts outside the CDR3, the full variable domain is DAGVTQSPTHLIKTRGQQVTLRCSPKSGHDTVSWYQQALGQGPQFIFQYYEEEERQRGNFPDRFSGHQFPNYSSELNVNALLLGDSALYLCASSLGLGVTYNEQFFGPGTRLTVL.

This chain uses TRBV18 with TRBJ1-2; maybe TRBD1 (6 bases). Germline V gene sequence: CDR1 KGHSH, CDR2 LQKENI. CDR3 length equals 15 residues. V lost 6 bases and J 0 bases, leaving 14 bases between the germline ends. The CDR3 sequence is CASSPRDTTNYGYTF. The CDR3 nucleotides read TGTGCCAGCTCCCCTAGGGACACCACTAACTATGGCTACACCTTC.

Notes on this clone: This sample includes further DNA sequences coding for the same CDR3. The chain uses TRBV5-1 and TRBJ1-1; D unclear. This CDR3 comprises 13 residues. CDR1 is SGHRS, CDR2 YFSETQ, per germline. Trimming shortened V by 1 base and J by 0 bases, and 4 bases separated the two germline ends. This chain's CDR3 is CASSLTVNTEAFF. The CDR3 DNA follows: TGCGCCAGCAGCTTGACGGTGAACACTGAAGCTTTCTTT.

The gene calls are TRBV19 and TRBJ1-5; 7 nucleotides align to TRBD1. Germline V lookup: CDR1 LNHDA, CDR2 SQIVND (reference sequence). The V gene end was trimmed by 4 bases and the J gene end by 1 base; junction bases not matched to a gene: 4. The CDR3 length is 15 residues. CDR3 region: CASSRRQGSNQPQHF. The CDR3 DNA is TGTGCCAGTAGTAGAAGACAGGGCAGCAATCAGCCCCAGCATTTT.

V is TRBV11-2 and J is TRBJ2-1; 8 bases line up with TRBD2. The CDR3 is 15 amino acids. V dropped 6 bases and J dropped 3; count of bases not matched to a gene: 7. Germline CDR1 and CDR2: SGHAT and FQNNGV. The CDR3 protein is CASRRVAGNYNEQFF. The CDR3 DNA sequence: TGTGCCAGCAGACGAGTAGCGGGAAACTACAATGAGCAGTTCTTC.

The chain carries TRBV30 and TRBJ2-2, with D unclear. The CDR3 is 15 amino acids. CDR1 is GTSNPN and CDR2 is SVGIG in the germline V gene (reference sequence). V was clipped by 4 bases and J by 6 bases, with 18 bases between them. CDR3 sequence: CAWKRSPTRAGELFF. The CDR3 coding sequence is TGTGCCTGGAAACGGTCCCCTACCCGGGCCGGGGAGCTGTTTTTT.

Only one count was recorded for this clone. The chain joins TRBV5-1 to TRBJ2-7; TRBD1 matches 9 bases. V was clipped by 4 bases and J by 0 bases; unmatched bases: 5. There are 15 residues in the CDR3. Germline CDR1 and CDR2: SGHRS and YFSETQ. This CDR3 reads CASSLQGASSYEQYF. The CDR3, as DNA: TGCGCCAGCAGCCTACAGGGGGCGAGCTCCTACGAGCAGTACTTC.

The chain combines TRBV19 with TRBJ2-7, with a tentative D call TRBD2 (6 bases). V was cut by 2 bases and J by 3 bases, with 8 bases left in between. Germline-derived CDR1 and CDR2 are LNHDA and SQIVND (reference sequence). The CDR3 length is 13 residues. The CDR3 is CASSIRGYYEQYF. CDR3 bases: TGTGCCAGTAGTATACGGGGGTACTACGAGCAGTACTTC.

This clone was found once. The chain carries TRBV23-1 and TRBJ2-2, with a tentative D call TRBD2 (6 bases). TRBV23-1 is sorted into the ORF group, with uncertain function. The CDR3 is made up of 13 amino acids. The CDR3 spells CVRGSGNTGELFF. CDR3 nucleotide sequence: TGCGTTAGGGGTAGCGGAAACACCGGGGAGCTGTTTTTT.

The rearrangement joins TRBV5-1 to TRBJ2-1; the D is unclear. CDR1 and CDR2 (germline): SGHRS, YFSETQ. CDR3 length equals 18 residues. V lost 2 bases to trimming and J lost 3 bases, with 21 bases between them. The CDR3 reads CASSLNPYNTANYNEQFF. CDR3 DNA: TGCGCCAGCAGCTTAAACCCCTACAACACCGCCAACTACAATGAGCAGTTCTTC.

This sequence joins TRBV5-1 and TRBJ2-1; weak D call: TRBD1 (6 bases). Trimming cost V 3 bases and J 5 bases, with 18 bases left between them. This CDR3 has 16 amino acids. Germline V lookup: CDR1 SGHRS, CDR2 YFSETQ. This CDR3 is CASSWMGHSLNNEQFF. CDR3 DNA sequence: TGCGCCAGCAGCTGGATGGGACACTCTCTTAACAATGAGCAGTTCTTC.